These 8 T cell receptor beta chains came from one sample sequenced in a study of post-analysis software for immune sequencing data. Unique molecular identifiers featured in each of the TCR beta cDNA libraries. MiXCR, run by TCRdb on the PCR reads, gives a single entry per CDR3 protein. Altogether hundreds of thousands of distinct CDR3 sequences are present, approximately 30% being singletons, with the ten largest covering around 0.56%. For these TCRs, the target antigens are not known. Study findings and constraints: Five or six TRBV segments appeared more often in patients than in controls, and TRBV5-6, TRBV5-1 and TRBV20-1 were among these.

The material sequenced was blood. Every receptor here comes from a girl under 18 with multiple sclerosis.

The chain joins TRBV7-2 to TRBJ2-3; 13 positions match TRBD2. The germline V gene encodes CDR1 SGHTA and CDR2 FQGNSA. V dropped 5 bases and J dropped 1; count of bases not matched to a gene: 6. The CDR3 covers 17 residues. CDR3 DNA sequence: TGTGCCAGCAGCCTCACTAGCGGGGGGGCGGGCACAGATACGCAGTATTTT. Translated, it gives CASSLTSGGAGTDTQYF.

The DNA of the CDR3 is TGTGCCAGCAGTCCCGGGACACCTAGCAATCAGCCCCAGCATTTT. This codes for CASSPGTPSNQPQHF. This chain joins TRBV6-5 and TRBJ1-5, with TRBD1 as a possible D gene (6 bases). The CDR3 covers 15 residues. The V end lost 5 bases, the J end lost 0 bases, and 11 bases lay between the germline ends. Germline CDR1 and CDR2: MNHEY and SVGAGI.

Worth noting for this clonotype: One end of the junction varies from germline; a read error may be responsible. The gene calls are TRBV28 and TRBJ2-1, with unresolved D. Germline values: CDR1 MDHEN, CDR2 SYDVKM. The CDR3 consists of 12 residues. CDR3 amino acids: CASCLGRNEQFF. The CDR3 region has the DNA TGTGCCAGCTGTTTGGGCCGCAATGAGCAGTTCTTC.

This sequence joins TRBV6-5 and TRBJ2-4; D is undetermined. The CDR3 has 13 residues. CDR1 is MNHEY, CDR2 SVGAGI, per germline. Deletions cut 6 bases from V and 0 bases from J, with 6 bases between. The CDR3 protein is CASRALAKNIQYF. Here the CDR3 DNA reads TGTGCCAGCAGAGCCTTAGCCAAAAACATTCAGTACTTC.

The gene calls are TRBV4-1 and TRBJ2-5; 10 nucleotides line up with TRBD1. This CDR3 is built from 14 residues. V lost 8 bases to trimming and J lost 4 bases; unmatched junction nucleotides: 7. The germline gives CDR1 MGHRA, CDR2 YSYEKL. The CDR3 region is CASGGQGLGETQYF. DNA of the CDR3: TGCGCCAGCGGGGGACAGGGGTTAGGAGAGACCCAGTACTTC.

CDR3 coding DNA: TGTGCCACCAGCCAGGGACAGTACCAAGAGACCCAGTACTTC. Its protein is CATSQGQYQETQYF. The chain is built from TRBV24-1 and TRBJ2-5; 7 bases are a match to TRBD1. V was clipped by 7 bases and J by 0 bases; unmatched bases: 4. CDR1 is KGHDR and CDR2 is SFDVKD in the germline V gene. There are 14 residues in the CDR3.

This clonotype has a handful of counts. This chain uses TRBV20-1 with TRBJ2-1, with TRBD2 identical over 11 bases. The V and J ends lost 6 bases and 3 bases, in that order; junction bases with no gene match: 13. There are 17 residues in the CDR3. Germline CDR1 DFQATT, CDR2 SNEGSKA (reference sequence). Here the CDR3 reads CSARPGASGGHYNEQFF. The CDR3 coding sequence is TGCAGTGCCCGCCCGGGGGCTAGCGGGGGGCACTACAATGAGCAGTTCTTC.

This chain connects TRBV29-1 to TRBJ2-5, with unresolved D. The J call is doubtful: the DNA matches TRBJ2-7 better. The CDR3 length is 14 residues. CDR1 is SQVTM and CDR2 is ANQGSEA in the germline V gene. CDR3 sequence: CSVEAPGSIYEQYF. CDR3 DNA sequence: TGCAGCGTTGAAGCCCCGGGTTCTATTTACGAGCAGTACTTC.